The 22 T cell receptor beta chains below were found in one sample sequenced in a study of early T cells in non-severe SARS-CoV-2 infection. Via MiXCR, TCRdb re-called the 5' RACE reads, giving one row per CDR3 protein. Here the sample spans about 83,000 distinct CDR3 sequences, roughly 10% being singletons. The source was whole blood, collected at baseline. All receptors derive from an adult who was a healthcare worker with PCR-confirmed SARS-CoV-2 infection or an uninfected control (not recorded which).

This clonotype was counted only a few times. The chain carries TRBV20-1 and TRBJ1-2; D remains ambiguous. Germline CDR1 DFQATT, CDR2 SNEGSKA (reference sequence). Trimming shortened V by 0 bases and J by 4 bases, and 12 bases separated the two germline ends. This CDR3 region has 14 residues. This CDR3 reads CSARDRVRSYGYTF. The DNA for the CDR3 is TGCAGTGCTAGAGATCGGGTCAGGAGCTATGGCTACACCTTC.

This clonotype was seen more than once but under ten times. This chain uses TRBV5-1 with TRBJ2-1; the D gene is possibly TRBD2 (6 bases). The CDR3 runs 16 residues. V lost 4 bases, J lost 7 bases, and 21 bases lay in between. The germline V gene has CDR1 SGHRS and CDR2 YFSETQ. The CDR3 sequence is CASSPAPAGTLNEQFF. CDR3 DNA sequence: TGCGCCAGCAGCCCGGCTCCGGCAGGGACTCTAAATGAGCAGTTCTTC.

This clonotype was seen at least ten times. This sequence joins TRBV2 and TRBJ2-3; 7 positions agree with TRBD2. The V gene end was trimmed by 3 bases and the J gene end by 2 bases; junction bases not matched to a gene: 5. Germline-derived CDR1 and CDR2 are SNHLY and FYNNEI. This CDR3 has 15 residues. Here the CDR3 reads CASSETLAVTDTQYF. The CDR3 DNA reads TGTGCCAGCAGTGAGACCCTAGCGGTCACAGATACGCAGTATTTT.

J is TRBJ2-7 and V is TRBV4-1; maybe TRBD2 (6 bases). The CDR3 runs to 16 residues. Trimming took 0 bases from V and 0 from J, leaving 12 bases between them. In germline, CDR1 is MGHRA, CDR2 YSYEKL. The CDR3 DNA follows: TGCGCCAGCAGCCAAGAAGTGGCGGGGACCTCCTACGAGCAGTACTTC. It is translated as CASSQEVAGTSYEQYF.

This clonotype occurred a few times. The genes are TRBV29-1 and TRBJ2-2; TRBD1 aligns across 7 bases. Germline CDR1 reads SQVTM; CDR2 reads ANQGSEA. This CDR3 is built from 12 residues. J was trimmed by 3 bases and V by 7 bases; bases with no gene match: 2. The CDR3 DNA is TGCAGCGCGGGACAGCACACCGGGGAGCTGTTTTTT. Protein sequence: CSAGQHTGELFF.

This clonotype was counted many times. This probably arose from a read error, given a far larger clone one base away. V and J are TRBV12-3 or TRBV12-4 and TRBJ1-3; D remains unclear. The CDR3 has 11 residues. V was clipped by 4 bases and J by 2 bases, with 0 bases between them. CDR3 sequence reads: CASSSGNTIYF. CDR3 in DNA: TGTGCCAGCAGTTCTGGAAACACCATATATTTT.

This clonotype came up a few times. The chain uses TRBV10-1 and TRBJ2-7; TRBD2 agrees at 8 bases. CDR3 size: 14 residues. V shed 4 bases, J shed 3 bases, and the junction held 5 bases outside the gene matches. Germline lookup yields CDR1 WNHNN and CDR2 SYGVQD (reference sequence). The CDR3 protein is CASSAGLAGYEQYF. The CDR3 bases are TGCGCCAGCAGTGCCGGACTAGCTGGCTACGAGCAGTACTTC.

The chain links TRBV6-6 to TRBJ2-1, with TRBD2 matching over 15 bases. The CDR3 covers 16 residues. Germline V gene lookup returns CDR1 MNHNY and CDR2 SVGAGI (reference sequence). The ends lost 5 bases at V and 3 bases at J; junction bases unmatched: 2. CDR3 region: CASSRTSGRVYNEQFF. In DNA form, the CDR3 reads TGTGCCAGCAGTCGGACTAGCGGGAGGGTCTACAATGAGCAGTTCTTC.

The chain couples TRBV12-3 or TRBV12-4 to TRBJ2-7; 9 bases map to TRBD1. The CDR3 is made up of 14 amino acids. The V gene end was trimmed by 6 bases and the J gene end by 3 bases; junction bases not matched to a gene: 6. The CDR3 nucleotides read TGTGCCAGCAGAGCCGGGACAGGGATCTACGAGCAGTACTTC. Amino acids: CASRAGTGIYEQYF.

V is TRBV28 and J is TRBJ1-1; 7 nucleotides line up with TRBD1. CDR3 length equals 14 residues. J lost 6 bases, V lost 5 bases, and 9 bases had no gene match. Germline V gene sequence: CDR1 MDHEN, CDR2 SYDVKM. In DNA, the CDR3 is TGTGCCAGCAGTCCCGGGACAGAGGCCCCTGAAGCTTTCTTT. The encoded protein is CASSPGTEAPEAFF.

This chain links TRBV28 with TRBJ1-1, with D possibly TRBD1 on 6 matching bases. The CDR3 loop spans 15 amino acids. Trimming took 7 bases from V and 1 from J, leaving 16 bases between them. The germline V gene has CDR1 MDHEN and CDR2 SYDVKM. The CDR3 loop reads CASIGAGGWNTEAFF. The CDR3 region has the DNA TGTGCCAGCATCGGGGCGGGGGGCTGGAACACTGAAGCTTTCTTT. Supplemented by reference TRBV28 and TRBJ1-1, the full variable domain reads DVKVTQSSRYLVKRTGEKVFLECVQDMDHENMFWYRQDPGLGLRLIYFSYDVKMKEKGDIPEGYSVSREKKERFSLILESASTNQTSMYLCASIGAGGWNTEAFFGQGTRLTVV.

The chain combines TRBV18 with TRBJ1-1; no firm D call. Between the trimmed V and J ends, which lost 2 bases and 5 bases, there was a span of 9 bases. Looked up from germline, CDR1 is KGHSH and CDR2 is LQKENI. This CDR3 is 13 amino acids long. CDR3 DNA sequence: TGTGCCAGCTCACCAATCGAAGGGACTGAAGCTTTCTTT. It yields the protein CASSPIEGTEAFF. The entire variable domain, with the rest obtained from reference TRBV18 and TRBJ1-1, is as follows: NAGVMQNPRHLVRRRGQEARLRCSPMKGHSHVYWYRQLPEEGLKFMVYLQKENIIDESGMPKERFSAEFPKEGPSILRIQQVVRGDSAAYFCASSPIEGTEAFFGQGTRLTVV.

This clonotype has a handful of counts. The genes are TRBV3-1 and TRBJ1-2, with D maybe TRBD1 (5 bases). Trimming removed 4 bases at V and 5 bases at J, with 11 bases between. Germline V gene data show CDR1 as LGHDT and CDR2 as YNNKEL (reference sequence). The CDR3 is 13 amino acids. The CDR3 here is CASSPTGGYGYTF. For the CDR3, the DNA is TGTGCCAGCAGCCCTACCGGGGGTTATGGCTACACCTTC.

The V gene is TRBV27, the J gene TRBJ2-7; possible D gene TRBD1, 6 bases. V lost 6 bases to trimming and J lost 2 bases, with 14 bases between them. This CDR3 is 14 amino acids long. From germline, CDR1 is MNHEY and CDR2 SMNVEV (reference sequence). The CDR3 nucleotides are TGTGCCAGCAGCGCTCTACAGGGTCCCTACGAGCAGTACTTC. Its protein product is CASSALQGPYEQYF.

This clonotype was seen many times. V is TRBV19 and J is TRBJ2-1, with TRBD2 identical over 8 bases. The CDR3 consists of 14 residues. Germline V gene sequence: CDR1 LNHDA, CDR2 SQIVND (reference sequence). Trimming cost V 6 bases and J 7 bases; bases outside gene matches: 8. The CDR3 region is CASRPGLGLNEQFF. In DNA, the CDR3 is TGTGCCAGTAGACCGGGACTAGGACTTAATGAGCAGTTCTTC.

J is TRBJ1-2 and V is TRBV5-4; D is possibly TRBD1 (6 bases). The CDR3 consists of 14 residues. CDR1 and CDR2 (germline): SGHNT, YYREEE (reference sequence). Trimming cost V 0 bases and J 5 bases, with 11 bases left between them. Here the CDR3 reads CASSLEPGEYGYTF. In DNA form, the CDR3 reads TGTGCCAGCAGCTTGGAACCAGGGGAGTATGGCTACACCTTC.

This chain uses TRBV28 with TRBJ2-3, with 7 bases that match TRBD1. Germline values: CDR1 MDHEN, CDR2 SYDVKM. V gave up 6 bases and J gave up 12 bases; unmatched junction bases: 6. The CDR3 covers 11 residues. CDR3: CASSFRDSQYF. The DNA of the CDR3 is TGTGCCAGCAGCTTTAGGGACAGTCAGTATTTT.

The genes are TRBV11-2 and TRBJ2-3; weak D call: TRBD1 (5 bases). This CDR3 has 15 amino acids. Looked up from germline, CDR1 is SGHAT and CDR2 is FQNNGV. Trimming left V 3 bases short and J 0 bases short, with 10 bases between. CDR3 region: CASSLGPRSTDTQYF. The CDR3 coding sequence is TGTGCCAGCAGCTTGGGGCCCCGGAGCACAGATACGCAGTATTTT.

The chain links TRBV5-4 to TRBJ2-7, with 8 bases aligning to TRBD2. Germline V gene data show CDR1 as SGHNT and CDR2 as YYREEE (reference sequence). The ends lost 0 bases at V and 6 bases at J; junction bases unmatched: 5. The CDR3 contains 14 residues. The CDR3 loop is CASSLGSGGGEQYF. CDR3 nucleotide sequence: TGTGCCAGCAGCTTGGGATCGGGAGGGGGCGAGCAGTACTTC. The full variable domain, its missing parts supplied by reference TRBV5-4 and TRBJ2-7, is ETGVTQSPTHLIKTRGQQVTLRCSSQSGHNTVSWYQQALGQGPQFIFQYYREEENGRGNFPPRFSGLQFPNYSSELNVNALELDDSALYLCASSLGSGGGEQYFGPGTRLTVT.

In this sample, this clonotype turned up many times. The chain links TRBV10-3 to TRBJ1-1; no clear D. This CDR3 has 11 amino acids. Germline CDR1 is ENHRY and CDR2 is SYGVKD. Trimming removed 10 bases at V and 1 base at J, with 7 bases between. The DNA of the CDR3 is TGTGCCACCCAGGAGAACACTGAAGCTTTCTTT. Translating it yields CATQENTEAFF.

CDR3 nucleotide sequence: TGTGCCAGCAGTGACGGGCGCAGGGGTTACGAGCAGTACTTC. Protein sequence: CASSDGRRGYEQYF. The chain has TRBV2 and TRBJ2-7; TRBD1 might be the D (6 bases). V shed 3 bases and J shed 4 bases, with 13 bases lying between them. CDR3 length: 14 amino acids. The V gene's germline CDR1 is SNHLY and CDR2 FYNNEI.

This clonotype was picked up many times. Written as DNA, the CDR3 is TGCAGTGCTAGAGCCGGGCAGCATGAGCAGTTCTTC. This encodes CSARAGQHEQFF. The chain is built from TRBV20-1 and TRBJ2-1; D is unclear. Germline-derived CDR1 and CDR2 are DFQATT and SNEGSKA (reference sequence). The CDR3 spans 12 residues. Trimming cost V 1 base and J 8 bases, with 9 bases left between them.